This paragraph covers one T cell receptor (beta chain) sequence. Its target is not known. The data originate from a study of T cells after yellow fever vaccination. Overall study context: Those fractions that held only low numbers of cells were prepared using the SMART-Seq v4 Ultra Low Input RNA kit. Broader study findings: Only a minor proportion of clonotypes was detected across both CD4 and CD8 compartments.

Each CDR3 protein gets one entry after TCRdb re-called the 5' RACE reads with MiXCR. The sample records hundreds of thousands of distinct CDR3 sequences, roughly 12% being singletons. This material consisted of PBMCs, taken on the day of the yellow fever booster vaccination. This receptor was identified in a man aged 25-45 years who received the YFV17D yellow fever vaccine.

This CDR3 reads CASGAGGAEYF. Here the CDR3 DNA reads TGTGCCAGCGGAGCGGGAGGGGCCGAGTATTTT. The chain combines TRBV5-4 with TRBJ2-3, with 10 bases identical to TRBD2. The CDR3 loop spans 11 amino acids. Trimming removed 7 bases from V and 13 bases from J; junction bases left unmatched: 6. Germline V lookup: CDR1 SGHNT, CDR2 YYREEE (reference sequence).